Below are 31 T cell receptor beta chains sequenced from a single sample in a study of blood T cell repertoires in COVID-19. Produced via immunoSEQ multiplex PCR; TCRdb's table is partial and in-frame only. Of a few hundred thousand clones in the sample, around 85% were seen once. The sequencing sample was made of peripheral blood. These TCRs come from a man aged 60 to 69 with acute or convalescent COVID-19.

The rearrangement uses TRBV5-1 and TRBJ2-1; D unresolved. Germline assignment: CDR1 SGHRS and CDR2 YFSETQ. This CDR3 comprises 18 residues. Trimming shortened V by 0 bases and J by 0 bases, and 16 bases separated the two germline ends. This CDR3 is CASSLDPPAPNSYNEQFF. CDR3 sequence (DNA): TGCGCCAGCAGCTTGGATCCGCCAGCGCCCAACTCCTACAATGAGCAGTTCTTC.

The V call is TRBV6-6, the J call TRBJ2-2; no firm D call. The CDR3 length is 13 residues. V dropped 5 bases and J dropped 5 bases, with 9 bases sitting between them. From germline, CDR1 is MNHNY and CDR2 SVGAGI (reference sequence). The CDR3 loop is CASSLFGTGELFF. The CDR3 region has the DNA TGTGCCAGCAGTCTTTTCGGTACCGGGGAGCTGTTTTTT.

The rearrangement links TRBV28 to TRBJ2-1, with TRBD1 as a possible D gene (6 bases). CDR3 length equals 17 residues. Germline CDR1 is MDHEN and CDR2 is SYDVKM. Trimming took off 1 base at V and 1 base at J, with 14 bases between the two ends. This chain's CDR3 is CASSLLQGTASYNEQFF. The CDR3 nucleotides are TGTGCCAGCAGTTTATTACAGGGCACCGCGTCCTACAATGAGCAGTTCTTC.

The rearrangement links TRBV5-8 to TRBJ2-7, with D perhaps matching TRBD2 (5 bases). This CDR3 contains 15 residues. Germline V gene lookup returns CDR1 SGHTS and CDR2 YDEGEE. V shed 3 bases and J shed 2 bases, with 15 bases lying between them. The CDR3, as DNA: TGTGCCAGCAGCTCACGACTCGAGCGGACCTACGAGCAGTACTTC. It translates to CASSSRLERTYEQYF.

V usage is TRBV27 and J usage is TRBJ2-7, with 7 bases matching TRBD1. The germline CDR1 and CDR2 sequences are MNHEY and SMNVEV (reference sequence). J gave up 5 bases and V 4 bases, and 11 bases lay outside the gene matches. The CDR3 loop spans 15 amino acids. The DNA for the CDR3 is TGTGCCAGCAGTTCCCGACAGGGTTTCGCTAACGAGCAGTACTTC. Its translation: CASSSRQGFANEQYF.

The chain joins TRBV3-1 (or the pseudogene TRBV3-2) to TRBJ1-2; D ambiguous. CDR1 is LGHDT, CDR2 YNNKEL, per germline (reference sequence). The CDR3 has 16 amino acids. Deletions cut 0 bases from V and 4 bases from J, with 15 bases between. CDR3 sequence reads: CASSQEAVRNLYGYTF. The CDR3 region has the DNA TGTGCCAGCAGCCAAGAGGCCGTCAGAAATCTCTATGGCTACACCTTC.

The chain links TRBV13 to TRBJ2-7; the match to TRBD2 covers 12 bases. The CDR3 is made up of 16 amino acids. CDR1 is PRHDT and CDR2 is FYEKMQ in the germline V gene (reference sequence). V lost 0 bases, J lost 4 bases, and 4 bases stayed unmatched. The CDR3 sequence: CASSLGTSGSSYEQYF. CDR3 coding DNA: TGTGCCAGCAGCTTAGGGACTAGCGGGAGTTCGTACGAGCAGTACTTC.

This clone appeared once. The V gene is TRBV29-1, the J gene TRBJ2-5; 14 positions agree with TRBD2. Germline CDR1 reads SQVTM; CDR2 reads ANQGSEA. V was clipped by 8 bases and J by 4 bases; unmatched bases: 9. This CDR3 has 15 amino acids. CDR3 in DNA: TGCAGCTTCCACGGGACTAGCGGGAGCGGAGAGACCCAGTACTTC. It codes for CSFHGTSGSGETQYF. Looking up the rest from reference TRBV29-1 and TRBJ2-5 gives the full variable domain: SAVISQKPSRDICQRGTSLTIQCQVDSQVTMMFWYRQQPGQSLTLIATANQGSEATYESGFVIDKFPISRPNLTFSTLTVSNMSPEDSSIYLCSFHGTSGSGETQYFGPGTRLLVL.

This chain links TRBV20-1 with TRBJ2-2, with 13 bases identical to TRBD2. Germline V gene sequence: CDR1 DFQATT, CDR2 SNEGSKA (reference sequence). The ends lost 3 bases at V and 7 bases at J; junction bases unmatched: 8. This CDR3 is built from 16 residues. DNA for the CDR3: TGCAGTGCTAGTGGCGGACTAGCGGGAGACATCGGGGAGCTGTTTTTT. This sequence encodes CSASGGLAGDIGELFF.

This chain connects TRBV27 to TRBJ2-3; 9 bases are shared with TRBD1. The CDR3 contains 15 residues. The V gene end was trimmed by 6 bases and the J gene end by 0 bases; junction bases not matched to a gene: 4. Germline CDR1 MNHEY, CDR2 SMNVEV (reference sequence). CDR3 nucleotide sequence: TGTGCCAGCAGGGGACAGGGAACGAGCACAGATACGCAGTATTTT. Its protein product is CASRGQGTSTDTQYF.

This chain uses TRBV27 with TRBJ1-4; no firm D call. The CDR3 sequence is 14 residues long. Germline V lookup: CDR1 MNHEY, CDR2 SMNVEV (reference sequence). Trimming cost V 5 bases and J 1 base, with 8 bases left between them. CDR3 coding DNA: TGTGCCAGCAGTGGAGATCGAACTAATGAAAAACTGTTTTTT. Protein sequence: CASSGDRTNEKLFF.

The V and J genes are TRBV29-1 and TRBJ1-6, with a possible D match to TRBD1 (6 bases). Trimming left V 7 bases short and J 10 bases short, with 17 bases between. The CDR3 contains 13 residues. The V gene's germline CDR1 is SQVTM and CDR2 ANQGSEA. The CDR3 region has the DNA TGCAGCGCCTCGACAGGTTTCGGGTCACCCCTCCACTTT. Translating gives CSASTGFGSPLHF.

This clone was picked up a small number of times. The rearrangement joins TRBV6-5 to TRBJ2-7, with 7 bases identical to TRBD1. CDR3 length: 14 amino acids. Trimming at V came to 5 bases and at J to 1 base, leaving 5 bases not matched to a gene. Germline CDR1 MNHEY, CDR2 SVGAGI. CDR3 nucleotides: TGTGCCAGCAGTCAGCGACAGGGATCCTACGAGCAGTACTTC. Translating it yields CASSQRQGSYEQYF.

The chain employs TRBV7-3 and TRBJ1-6; tentative D call: TRBD1 (6 bases). Trimming removed 2 bases from V and 7 bases from J, with 12 bases in between. Germline lookup yields CDR1 SGHTA and CDR2 FQGTGA. This CDR3 contains 15 residues. The CDR3 sequence is CASSLDGGANSPLHF. Here the CDR3 DNA reads TGTGCCAGCAGCTTAGATGGGGGCGCGAATTCACCCCTCCACTTT. Combining the CDR3 with reference TRBV7-3 and TRBJ1-6 gives the whole variable domain GAGVSQTPSNKVTEKGKYVELRCDPISGHTALYWYRQSLGQGPEFLIYFQGTGAADDSGLPNDRFFAVRPEGSVSTLKIQRTERGDSAVYLCASSLDGGANSPLHFGNGTRLTVT.

V gene TRBV6-4 combines with J gene TRBJ2-1; D is perhaps TRBD2 (6 bases). The germline V gene encodes CDR1 MRHNA and CDR2 SNTAGT. The CDR3 consists of 14 residues. V was cut by 6 bases and J by 9 bases, with 18 bases left in between. The CDR3 sequence: CASSGTGLGGEQFF. The DNA for the CDR3 is TGTGCCAGCAGCGGGACTGGTCTGGGGGGTGAGCAGTTCTTC.

V gene TRBV6-5 combines with J gene TRBJ2-7; D call uncertain. Germline CDR1 reads MNHEY; CDR2 reads SVGAGI. With 0 bases removed from V and 5 bases from J, the gap between germline ends came to 11 bases. CDR3 length: 14 residues. CDR3 region: CASSYSTVSNEQYF. Written as DNA, the CDR3 is TGTGCCAGCAGTTACTCGACGGTTAGCAACGAGCAGTACTTC.

The chain is built from TRBV6-2 or TRBV6-3 and TRBJ2-7; the match to TRBD2 covers 11 bases. This CDR3 spans 15 amino acids. J lost 4 bases, V lost 6 bases, and 8 bases had no gene match. Looked up from germline, CDR1 is MNHEY and CDR2 is SVGEGT. The DNA of the CDR3 is TGTGCCAGCAGCGACCGGAGGACTAGCGGGTACGAGCAGTACTTC. It encodes CASSDRRTSGYEQYF.

This rearrangement joins TRBV11-2 to TRBJ2-5; the match to TRBD2 covers 8 bases. CDR1 is SGHAT, CDR2 FQNNGV, per germline. The junction had 4 bases not matched to a gene; V was cut back by 6 bases and J by 1 base. CDR3 length: 14 residues. CDR3 DNA sequence: TGTGCCAGCAGTCGCGGGAGGTCCCAAGAGACCCAGTACTTC. This encodes CASSRGRSQETQYF.

The chain joins TRBV28 to TRBJ1-2; 12 bases match TRBD1. This CDR3 spans 15 amino acids. The germline V gene encodes CDR1 MDHEN and CDR2 SYDVKM. V lost 7 bases and J lost 8; bases outside the gene matches: 11. The CDR3 reads CASTPSGQGARGYTF. The CDR3 nucleotides read TGTGCCAGCACCCCGTCGGGACAGGGGGCTCGAGGCTACACCTTC.

The chain carries TRBV11-3 and TRBJ1-2, with TRBD1 matching over 7 bases. The ends lost 0 bases at V and 8 bases at J; junction bases unmatched: 3. Germline assignment: CDR1 SGHNT and CDR2 YENEEA. The CDR3 runs 13 residues. CDR3 loop: CASSLDRGPGYTF. The DNA of the CDR3 is TGTGCCAGCAGCTTAGATAGGGGGCCCGGCTACACCTTC.

Here the CDR3 DNA reads TGTGCCTGGAGTGTTAGGTCGGGGACTGAAGCTTTCTTT. Encoded protein: CAWSVRSGTEAFF. The rearrangement uses TRBV30 and TRBJ1-1; D gene uncertain. CDR1 and CDR2 from the germline V gene are GTSNPN and SVGIG (reference sequence). Between the trimmed V and J ends, which lost 0 bases and 5 bases, there was a span of 10 bases. There are 13 residues in the CDR3.

This clone showed up just a few times. CDR3 DNA sequence: TGTGCCTGGACGGGACAGCCGAACACTGAAGCTTTCTTT. It yields the protein CAWTGQPNTEAFF. V gene TRBV30 combines with J gene TRBJ1-1; TRBD1 aligns across 7 bases. Germline V gives CDR1 GTSNPN, CDR2 SVGIG (reference sequence). V gave up 4 bases and J gave up 1 base; unmatched junction bases: 3. This CDR3 region has 13 residues.

The chain couples TRBV30 to TRBJ2-7; the D is unclear. Looked up from germline, CDR1 is GTSNPN and CDR2 is SVGIG (reference sequence). V lost 0 bases and J 7 bases, leaving 10 bases between the germline ends. The length of the CDR3 is 12 residues. The CDR3 DNA reads as TGTGCCTGGAGTGTATCGGGTATTGAGCAGTACTTC. Translating it yields CAWSVSGIEQYF.

This clone has just one count. The rearrangement joins TRBV18 to TRBJ2-4, with TRBD1 matching over 12 bases. From germline, CDR1 is KGHSH and CDR2 LQKENI. J lost 1 base, V lost 3 bases, and 4 bases had no gene match. The CDR3 sequence is 17 residues long. The CDR3 sequence: CASSPGQGAGAKNIQYF. As DNA, the CDR3 is TGTGCCAGCTCACCGGGACAGGGGGCAGGGGCCAAAAACATTCAGTACTTC.

The chain employs TRBV5-1 and TRBJ2-7, with 9 bases lining up with TRBD1. Germline V CDR1 and CDR2: SGHRS, YFSETQ. The CDR3 is 15 residues long. The V and J ends lost 4 bases and 3 bases, in that order; junction bases with no gene match: 8. The CDR3 DNA reads as TGCGCCAGCAGCCCCGGGGACAGGGCCTACTACGAGCAGTACTTC. Protein product: CASSPGDRAYYEQYF.

V and J are TRBV6-1 and TRBJ2-3; 10 bases match TRBD1. Germline V CDR1 and CDR2: MNHNS, SASEGT. CDR3 length equals 16 residues. J was trimmed by 4 bases and V by 4 bases; bases with no gene match: 8. The CDR3 DNA reads TGTGCCAGCAGTGCCCCAAGGACAGGGGGGGCAGATACGCAGTATTTT. Protein: CASSAPRTGGADTQYF.

CDR3 protein: CASSFLASEPGELFF. As DNA, the CDR3 is TGTGCCAGCAGCTTCCTAGCGTCTGAGCCCGGGGAGCTGTTTTTT. V usage is TRBV7-9 and J usage is TRBJ2-2, with a possible D match to TRBD2 (6 bases). The CDR3 covers 15 residues. Germline assignment: CDR1 SEHNR and CDR2 FQNEAQ (reference sequence). Trimming left V 3 bases short and J 6 bases short, with 14 bases between.

CDR3 nucleotides: TGTGCCAGCAGCTTGGCCCCTAGCGGGGGCACCGGGGAGCTGTTTTTT. It codes for CASSLAPSGGTGELFF. The chain carries TRBV5-4 and TRBJ2-2, with 10 bases matching TRBD2. J gave up 4 bases and V 0 bases, and 3 bases lay outside the gene matches. The CDR3 loop spans 16 amino acids. Germline CDR1 SGHNT, CDR2 YYREEE (reference sequence). The full variable domain, completed using reference TRBV5-4 and TRBJ2-2, is ETGVTQSPTHLIKTRGQQVTLRCSSQSGHNTVSWYQQALGQGPQFIFQYYREEENGRGNFPPRFSGLQFPNYSSELNVNALELDDSALYLCASSLAPSGGTGELFFGEGSRLTVL.

In its sample, this clone was seen once. The rearrangement uses TRBV21-1 and TRBJ2-7; the table calls TRBD2, which could not be checked here. TRBV21-1 is described as a pseudogene. This CDR3 is built from 15 residues. CDR3 amino acids: CASSKGPADSYEQYF. As DNA, the CDR3 is TGTGCCAGCAGCAAAGGACCAGCGGATTCCTACGAGCAGTACTTC.

The chain uses TRBV11-1 and TRBJ1-1; D is perhaps TRBD1 (5 bases). This CDR3 contains 13 residues. Germline CDR1 SGHAT, CDR2 FQDESV (reference sequence). Trimming shortened V by 1 base and J by 4 bases, and 7 bases separated the two germline ends. The CDR3 region has the DNA TGTGCCAGCAGCTTAGACAGGACCACTGAAGCTTTCTTT. Residues: CASSLDRTTEAFF.

J is TRBJ2-3 and V is TRBV5-1, with 7 bases matching TRBD1. The ends lost 4 bases at V and 0 bases at J; junction bases unmatched: 8. The V gene's germline CDR1 is SGHRS and CDR2 YFSETQ. CDR3 length equals 16 residues. The DNA of the CDR3 is TGCGCCAGCAGCCCGGGGACAGCATCTAGCACAGATACGCAGTATTTT. Its protein is CASSPGTASSTDTQYF.